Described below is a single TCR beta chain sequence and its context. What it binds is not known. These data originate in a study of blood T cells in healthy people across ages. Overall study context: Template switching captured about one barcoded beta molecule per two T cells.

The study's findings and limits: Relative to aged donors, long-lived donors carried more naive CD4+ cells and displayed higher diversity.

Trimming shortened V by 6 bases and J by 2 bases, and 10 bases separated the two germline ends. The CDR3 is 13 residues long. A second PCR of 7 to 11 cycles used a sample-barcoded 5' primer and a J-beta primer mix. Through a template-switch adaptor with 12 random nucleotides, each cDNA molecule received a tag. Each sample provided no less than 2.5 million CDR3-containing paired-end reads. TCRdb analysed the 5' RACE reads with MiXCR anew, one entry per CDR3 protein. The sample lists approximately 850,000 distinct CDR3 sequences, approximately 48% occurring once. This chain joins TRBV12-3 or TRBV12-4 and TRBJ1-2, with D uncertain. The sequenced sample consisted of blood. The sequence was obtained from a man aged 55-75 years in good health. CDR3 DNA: TGTGCCAGCAGCCCCCCGGGGAACTATGGCTACACCTTC. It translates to CASSPPGNYGYTF.